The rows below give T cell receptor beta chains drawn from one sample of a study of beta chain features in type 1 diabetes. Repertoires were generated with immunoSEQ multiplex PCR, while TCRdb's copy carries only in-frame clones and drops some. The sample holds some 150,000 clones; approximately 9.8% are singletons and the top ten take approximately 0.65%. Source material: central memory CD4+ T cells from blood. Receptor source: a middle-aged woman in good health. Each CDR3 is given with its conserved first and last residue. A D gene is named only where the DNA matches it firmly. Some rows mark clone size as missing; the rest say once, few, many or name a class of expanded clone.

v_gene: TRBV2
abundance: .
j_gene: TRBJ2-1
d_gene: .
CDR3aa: CASSEAPGNNEQFF
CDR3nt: TGTGCCAGCAGTGAAGCGCCTGGCAACAATGAGCAGTTCTTC

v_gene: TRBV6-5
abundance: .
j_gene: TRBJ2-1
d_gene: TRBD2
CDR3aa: CASRTSGGPRNEQFF
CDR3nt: TGTGCCAGCAGAACTAGCGGGGGGCCGAGGAATGAGCAGTTCTTC

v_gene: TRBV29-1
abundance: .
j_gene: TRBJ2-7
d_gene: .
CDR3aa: CSVEDLSARRAF
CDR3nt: TGCAGCGTTGAAGATCTAAGCGCCCGGCGCGCTTTC

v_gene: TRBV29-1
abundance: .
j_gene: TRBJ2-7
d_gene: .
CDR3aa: CSVRQALREQYF
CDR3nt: TGCAGCGTTCGACAGGCTTTGAGGGAGCAGTACTTC

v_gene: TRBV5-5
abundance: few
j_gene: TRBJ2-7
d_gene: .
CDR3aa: CASSLVGLDHEQYF
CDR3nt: TGTGCCAGCAGCTTGGTGGGACTGGACCACGAGCAGTACTTC

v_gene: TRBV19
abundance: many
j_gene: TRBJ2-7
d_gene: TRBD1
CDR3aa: CASSITGGPLEQYF
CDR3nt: TGTGCCAGTAGTATAACAGGGGGCCCCCTGGAGCAGTACTTC

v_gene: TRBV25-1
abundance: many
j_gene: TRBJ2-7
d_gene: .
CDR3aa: CASSPWGPYEQYF
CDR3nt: TGTGCCAGCAGTCCTTGGGGGCCCTACGAGCAGTACTTC

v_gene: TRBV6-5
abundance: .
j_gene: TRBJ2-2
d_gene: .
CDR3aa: CASSYGRSPGTGELFF
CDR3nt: TGTGCCAGCAGTTACGGGAGGTCCCCGGGCACCGGGGAGCTGTTTTTT

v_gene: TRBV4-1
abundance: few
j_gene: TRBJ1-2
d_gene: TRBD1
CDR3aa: CASSQESGTGYGYTF
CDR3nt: TGCGCCAGCAGCCAAGAGAGCGGGACAGGCTATGGCTACACCTTC

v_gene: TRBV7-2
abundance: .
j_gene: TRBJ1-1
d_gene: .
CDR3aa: CASSFRGEAEAFF
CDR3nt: TGTGCCAGCAGCTTCAGAGGGGAGGCTGAAGCTTTCTTT

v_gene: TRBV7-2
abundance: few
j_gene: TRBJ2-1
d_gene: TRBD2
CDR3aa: CASSLGRRGGYNEQFF
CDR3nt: TGTGCCAGCAGCTTAGGGCGGCGGGGGGGGTACAATGAGCAGTTCTTC

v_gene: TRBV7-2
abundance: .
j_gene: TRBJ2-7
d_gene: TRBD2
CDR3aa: CASSASLAGEQYF
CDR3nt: TGTGCCAGCAGCGCCTCACTAGCGGGGGAGCAGTACTTC

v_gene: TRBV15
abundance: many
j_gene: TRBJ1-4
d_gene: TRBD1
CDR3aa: CATSRDAQGDEKLFF
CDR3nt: TGTGCCACCAGCAGAGATGCGCAGGGGGATGAAAAACTGTTTTTT

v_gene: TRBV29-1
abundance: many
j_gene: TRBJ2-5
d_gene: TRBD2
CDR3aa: CSVGTSGGVETQYF
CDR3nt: TGCAGCGTCGGGACTAGCGGGGGGGTAGAGACCCAGTACTTC

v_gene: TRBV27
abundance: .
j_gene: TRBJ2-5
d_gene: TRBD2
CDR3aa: CASSLAGGIETQYF
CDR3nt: TGTGCCAGCAGCCTAGCGGGGGGGATAGAGACCCAGTACTTC

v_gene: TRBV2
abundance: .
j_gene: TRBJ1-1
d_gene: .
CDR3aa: CASRTAGIMNTEAFF
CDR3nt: TGTGCCAGCCGGACCGCGGGCATCATGAACACTGAAGCTTTCTTT

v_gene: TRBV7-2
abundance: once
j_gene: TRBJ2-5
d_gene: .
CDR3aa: CASSLTFGETQYF
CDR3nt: TGTGCCAGCAGCTTAACTTTTGGTGAGACCCAGTACTTC

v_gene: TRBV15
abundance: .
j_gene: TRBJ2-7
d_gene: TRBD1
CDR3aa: CATSEGIGTGLDEQYF
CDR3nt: TGTGCCACCAGCGAGGGGATTGGGACAGGGCTCGACGAGCAGTACTTC

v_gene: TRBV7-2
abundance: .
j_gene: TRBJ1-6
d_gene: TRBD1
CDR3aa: CASSYTGTGNSPLHF
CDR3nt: TGTGCCAGCAGTTATACCGGGACAGGGAATTCACCCCTCCACTTT

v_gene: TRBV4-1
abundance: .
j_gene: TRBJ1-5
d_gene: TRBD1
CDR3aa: CASSQGGGPGQTNQPQHF
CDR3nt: TGCGCCAGCAGCCAAGGGGGAGGCCCGGGACAGACCAATCAGCCCCAGCATTTT

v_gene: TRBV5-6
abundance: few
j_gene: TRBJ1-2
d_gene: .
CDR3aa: CASSLGQSPRSYTF
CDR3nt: TGTGCCAGCAGCTTGGGACAGTCCCCTCGAAGCTACACCTTC

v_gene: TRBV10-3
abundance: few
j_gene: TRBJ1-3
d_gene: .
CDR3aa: CAISDSSGNTIYF
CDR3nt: TGTGCCATCAGTGATAGCTCTGGAAACACCATATATTTT

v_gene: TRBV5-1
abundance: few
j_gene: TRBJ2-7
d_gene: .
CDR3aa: CASSLRDTLASLQYF
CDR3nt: TGCGCCAGCAGCCTACGGGACACCCTGGCCAGTTTGCAGTACTTC

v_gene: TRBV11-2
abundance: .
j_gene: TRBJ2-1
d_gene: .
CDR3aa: CASSLVGRANEQFF
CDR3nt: TGTGCCAGCAGCTTAGTTGGCAGGGCCAATGAGCAGTTCTTC

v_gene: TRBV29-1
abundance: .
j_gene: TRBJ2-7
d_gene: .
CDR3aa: CSPGKYEQYF
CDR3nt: TGCAGCCCCGGGAAGTACGAGCAGTACTTC

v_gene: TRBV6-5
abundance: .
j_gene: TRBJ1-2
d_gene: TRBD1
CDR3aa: CASRTQGASYGYTF
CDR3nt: TGTGCCAGCAGAACACAGGGGGCATCCTATGGCTACACCTTC

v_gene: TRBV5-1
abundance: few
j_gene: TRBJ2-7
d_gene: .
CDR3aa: CASSSSGQYIDEQYF
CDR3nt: TGCGCCAGCAGCTCGTCCGGACAGTATATCGACGAGCAGTACTTC

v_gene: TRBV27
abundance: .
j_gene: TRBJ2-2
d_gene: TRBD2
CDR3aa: CASSLTSGGGGELFF
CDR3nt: TGTGCCAGCAGTTTGACTAGCGGGGGGGGCGGGGAGCTGTTTTTT

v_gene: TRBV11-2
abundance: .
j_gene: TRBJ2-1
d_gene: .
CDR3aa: CASSLGGAGAANEQFF
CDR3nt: TGTGCCAGCAGCTTAGGTGGGGCGGGGGCCGCCAATGAGCAGTTCTTC

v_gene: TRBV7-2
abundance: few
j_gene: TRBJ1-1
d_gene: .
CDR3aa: CASSLALSVSEAFF
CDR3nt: TGTGCCAGCAGCTTAGCCCTCTCAGTATCTGAAGCTTTCTTT

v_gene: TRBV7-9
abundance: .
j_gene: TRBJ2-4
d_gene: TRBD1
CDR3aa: CASSLGDRGSKNIQYF
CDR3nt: TGTGCCAGCAGCTTAGGGGACAGGGGGTCCAAAAACATTCAGTACTTC

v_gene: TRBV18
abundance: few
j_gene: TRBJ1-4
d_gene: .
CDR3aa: CASSPQDLTEKLFF
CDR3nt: TGTGCCAGCTCACCCCAAGACCTGACAGAAAAACTGTTTTTT

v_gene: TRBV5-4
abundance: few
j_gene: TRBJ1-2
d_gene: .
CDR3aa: CASSLGVGGYGYTF
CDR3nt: TGTGCCAGCAGCTTGGGTGTAGGGGGCTATGGCTACACCTTC

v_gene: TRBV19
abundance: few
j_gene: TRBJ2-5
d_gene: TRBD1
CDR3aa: CASSGTDLETQYF
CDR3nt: TGTGCCAGTAGTGGGACAGATTTGGAGACCCAGTACTTC

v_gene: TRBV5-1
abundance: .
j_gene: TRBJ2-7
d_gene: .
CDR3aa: CASKVERQSIYEQYF
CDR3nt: TGCGCCAGCAAGGTTGAGCGACAGTCTATCTACGAGCAGTACTTC

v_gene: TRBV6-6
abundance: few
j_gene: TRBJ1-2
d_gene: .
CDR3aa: CASTNSVFYGYTF
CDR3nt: TGTGCCAGCACAAACAGTGTCTTCTATGGCTACACCTTC

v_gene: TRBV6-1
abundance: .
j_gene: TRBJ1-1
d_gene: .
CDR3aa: CASTMNTEAFF
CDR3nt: TGTGCCAGCACAATGAACACTGAAGCTTTCTTT

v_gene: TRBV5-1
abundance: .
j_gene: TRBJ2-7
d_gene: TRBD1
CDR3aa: CASSGGQGGYEQYF
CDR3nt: TGCGCCAGCAGCGGGGGACAGGGTGGGTACGAGCAGTACTTC

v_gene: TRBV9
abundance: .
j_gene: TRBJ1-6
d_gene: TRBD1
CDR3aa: CASSGDRGSPLHF
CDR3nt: TGTGCCAGCAGCGGGGACAGGGGATCACCCCTCCACTTT

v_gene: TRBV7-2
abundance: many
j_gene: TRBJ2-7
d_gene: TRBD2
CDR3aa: CASSSVAGYEQYF
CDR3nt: TGTGCCAGCAGCTCGGTAGCGGGTTACGAGCAGTACTTC

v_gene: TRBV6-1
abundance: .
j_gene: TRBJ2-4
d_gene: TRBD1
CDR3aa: CASSSPDRGLVIQYF
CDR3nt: TGTGCCAGCAGTTCCCCGGACAGGGGGCTGGTCATTCAGTACTTC

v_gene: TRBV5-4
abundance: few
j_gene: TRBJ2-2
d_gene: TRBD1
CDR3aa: CASSLFPGGYTGELFF
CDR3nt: TGTGCCAGCAGCTTGTTTCCAGGGGGCTACACCGGGGAGCTGTTTTTT

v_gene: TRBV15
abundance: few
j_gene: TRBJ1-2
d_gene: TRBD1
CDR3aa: CATSSGQGPYGYTF
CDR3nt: TGTGCCACCAGCAGCGGACAGGGACCCTATGGCTACACCTTC

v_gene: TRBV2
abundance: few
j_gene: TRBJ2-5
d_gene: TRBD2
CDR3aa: CARGEGETQYF
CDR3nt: TGTGCCAGAGGGGAGGGTGAGACCCAGTACTTC

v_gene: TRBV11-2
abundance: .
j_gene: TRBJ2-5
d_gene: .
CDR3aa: CASSDTGSALRETQYF
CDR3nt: TGTGCCAGCAGCGATACAGGGTCGGCCCTTCGGGAGACCCAGTACTTC

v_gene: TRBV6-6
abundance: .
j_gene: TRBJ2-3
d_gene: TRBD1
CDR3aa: CASRTTGGPTDTQYF
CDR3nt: TGTGCCAGCAGGACAACAGGGGGCCCCACAGATACGCAGTATTTT

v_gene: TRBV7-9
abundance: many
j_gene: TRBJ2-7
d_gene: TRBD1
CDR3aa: CASSYPGQGASTQYF
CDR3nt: TGTGCCAGCAGTTACCCGGGACAGGGGGCGTCGACGCAGTACTTC

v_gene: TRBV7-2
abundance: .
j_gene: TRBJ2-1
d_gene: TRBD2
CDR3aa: CASSFKRGGERNEQFF
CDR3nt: TGTGCCAGCAGCTTCAAACGCGGGGGGGAACGGAATGAGCAGTTCTTC

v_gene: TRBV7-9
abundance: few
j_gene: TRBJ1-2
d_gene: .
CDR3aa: CASSLFIGAYGYTF
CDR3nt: TGTGCCAGCAGCTTATTCATAGGGGCCTATGGCTACACCTTC

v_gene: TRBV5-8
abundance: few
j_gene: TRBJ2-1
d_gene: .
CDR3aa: CASSPARGQFF
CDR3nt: TGTGCCAGCAGCCCCGCCCGGGGGCAGTTCTTC

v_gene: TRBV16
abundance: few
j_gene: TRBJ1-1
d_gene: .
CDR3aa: CASSQSRDTEAFF
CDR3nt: TGTGCCAGCAGCCAATCGAGGGACACTGAAGCTTTCTTT

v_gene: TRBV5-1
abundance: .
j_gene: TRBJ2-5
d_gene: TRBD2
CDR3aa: CASSLSVTSGQETQYF
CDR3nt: TGCGCCAGCAGCTTGTCTGTGACTAGCGGACAAGAGACCCAGTACTTC

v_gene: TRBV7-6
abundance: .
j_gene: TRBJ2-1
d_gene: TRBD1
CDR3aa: CASSPDRGSNEQFF
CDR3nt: TGTGCCAGCAGCCCTGACAGGGGTAGCAATGAGCAGTTCTTC

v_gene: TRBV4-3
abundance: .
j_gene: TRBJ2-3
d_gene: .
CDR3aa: CASSQGPGTDTQYF
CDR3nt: TGCGCCAGCAGCCAAGGGCCGGGGACAGATACGCAGTATTTT

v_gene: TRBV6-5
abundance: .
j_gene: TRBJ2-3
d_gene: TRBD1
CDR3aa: CASRLTGSDTQYF
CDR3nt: TGTGCCAGCAGATTGACAGGGTCAGATACGCAGTATTTT

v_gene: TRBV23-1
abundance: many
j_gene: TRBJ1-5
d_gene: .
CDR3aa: CASSQLGVVGAQPQHF
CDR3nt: TGCGCCAGCAGTCAATTGGGCGTTGTGGGTGCTCAGCCCCAGCATTTT

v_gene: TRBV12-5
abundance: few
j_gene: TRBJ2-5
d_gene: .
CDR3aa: CASARPGEETQYF
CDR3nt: TGTGCTAGTGCCCGCCCAGGTGAAGAGACCCAGTACTTC

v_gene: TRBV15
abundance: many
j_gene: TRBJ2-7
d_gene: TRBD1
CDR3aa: CATSTGQGRGGEQYF
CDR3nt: TGTGCCACCAGCACAGGACAGGGGCGAGGGGGCGAGCAGTACTTC

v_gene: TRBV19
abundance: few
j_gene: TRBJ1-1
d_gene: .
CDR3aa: CASSIRVAGTEAFF
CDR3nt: TGTGCCAGTAGTATAAGGGTAGCAGGGACTGAAGCTTTCTTT